This entry features one T cell receptor (beta chain) sequence. Per the study methods: Nucleated cell counts were estimated from reference gene primer amplification. Only in-frame clones appear in the TCRdb table, and some are missing; sequencing was by immunoSEQ multiplex PCR. V and J calls and clone size are those listed in that table; D and trimming were worked out from the DNA. The table has 25,000 to 35,000 clones, approximately 84% seen once. This sample is drawn from a study of blood T cell repertoires in COVID-19. The overall study: COVID-19 samples from acute and convalescent phases originated in the United States, Italy and Spain.

Germline assignment: CDR1 SEHNR and CDR2 FQNEAQ (reference sequence). This CDR3 is 13 amino acids long. Unmatched junction bases numbered 3, after V lost 4 bases and J lost 6 bases. The sample consisted of peripheral blood. The rearrangement uses TRBV7-9 and TRBJ1-2; TRBD1 matches 9 bases. The clonotype originates from a woman over 75 with acute or convalescent COVID-19. The CDR3 is CASSSTGGNGYTF. The CDR3, as DNA: TGTGCCAGCAGCTCGACAGGGGGTAATGGCTACACCTTC.